These 23 T cell receptor beta chains were all obtained from the same sample, sequenced in a study of blood T cell repertoires in COVID-19. Method: immunoSEQ multiplex PCR; TCRdb's copy keeps in-frame clones and lacks some. This repertoire shows some 340,000 clones, approximately 90% found once; its top ten account for 3.9%. The material sequenced was PBMCs or T cells enriched from blood (not recorded which). Source of these receptors: a woman in her twenties or thirties who had been exposed to COVID-19.

Concerning this clone: The junction does not match germline at one end; this may be a read error. The chain combines TRBV5-1 with TRBJ2-6, with TRBD1 matching 8 bases. Per germline, CDR1 SGHRS and CDR2 YFSETQ. This CDR3 has 17 residues. Here the CDR3 reads CASRPRTGLSEANVLTF. The CDR3 DNA sequence: TGCGCCAGCCGCCCCAGGACAGGGCTCTCTGAGGCCAACGTCCTGACTTTC.

This chain uses TRBV11-3 with TRBJ1-6; 7 bases line up with TRBD1. After removal of 4 bases from V and 7 bases from J, the junction contained 7 bases not matched to a gene. Germline V gives CDR1 SGHNT, CDR2 YENEEA. The CDR3 is 15 amino acids. CDR3 sequence: CASSWGTATNSPLHF. The CDR3 nucleotides read TGTGCCAGCAGCTGGGGGACAGCCACCAATTCACCCCTCCACTTT.

The chain employs TRBV30 and TRBJ1-2; D remains unclear. Trimming left V 2 bases short and J 1 base short, with 8 bases between. The CDR3 extends over 13 amino acids. Germline V lookup: CDR1 GTSNPN, CDR2 SVGIG (reference sequence). CDR3 amino acids: CAWSIRGNYGYTF. CDR3 sequence (DNA): TGTGCCTGGAGTATCCGGGGTAACTATGGCTACACCTTC.

The CDR3 DNA reads as TGTGCCAGTAGCATGGACAGGGGGAGCTATGGCTACACCTTC. The encoded protein is CASSMDRGSYGYTF. J is TRBJ1-2 and V is TRBV19, with 10 nucleotides matching TRBD1. The V and J ends lost 6 bases and 4 bases, in that order; junction bases with no gene match: 5. Looked up from germline, CDR1 is LNHDA and CDR2 is SQIVND (reference sequence). The length of the CDR3 is 14 residues.

The rearrangement joins TRBV5-1 to TRBJ2-6, with D possibly TRBD1 on 5 matching bases. The germline V gene encodes CDR1 SGHRS and CDR2 YFSETQ. CDR3 length: 16 amino acids. The germline V and J ends were trimmed by 2 bases and 3 bases, with 12 bases remaining between them. The CDR3 DNA reads TGCGCCAGCAGCTTTAGTTGGGGCGGTGGGGCCAACGTCCTGACTTTC. The encoded protein is CASSFSWGGGANVLTF.

The chain combines TRBV10-3 with TRBJ2-5; possibly TRBD2 for D (5 bases). The CDR3 loop spans 13 amino acids. V lost 0 bases and J 3 bases, leaving 5 bases between the germline ends. Per the germline V gene, CDR1 is ENHRY and CDR2 is SYGVKD. Written as DNA, the CDR3 is TGTGCCATCAGTGAGTCGAGGGAAGAGACCCAGTACTTC. Translation gives CAISESREETQYF.

The chain couples TRBV5-4 to TRBJ1-3; 7 bases fit TRBD1. The germline V gene has CDR1 SGHNT and CDR2 YYREEE (reference sequence). The CDR3 consists of 17 residues. Losses at the gene ends were 1 base for V and 0 bases for J; bases not matched to a gene: 7. CDR3: CASSLRTGSISGNTIYF. DNA of the CDR3: TGTGCCAGCAGCTTGCGGACAGGCTCTATCTCTGGAAACACCATATATTTT.

This chain uses TRBV4-1 with TRBJ1-6; 7 nucleotides align to TRBD1. Germline assignment: CDR1 MGHRA and CDR2 YSYEKL. The V and J ends lost 0 bases and 7 bases, in that order; junction bases with no gene match: 3. This CDR3 is 15 amino acids long. CDR3 nucleotide sequence: TGCGCCAGCAGCCAAGAACGGACAGGAAATTCACCCCTCCACTTT. Amino acids: CASSQERTGNSPLHF.

The chain uses TRBV28 and TRBJ1-1; a weak D match, TRBD1 (6 bases). This CDR3 is built from 15 residues. Germline CDR1 MDHEN, CDR2 SYDVKM. Trimming removed 2 bases at V and 8 bases at J, with 18 bases between. The CDR3 DNA follows: TGTGCCAGCAGTTTACAAAAGACAGGCCGTCACGAAGCTTTCTTT. It encodes CASSLQKTGRHEAFF. The full variable domain, its missing parts supplied by reference TRBV28 and TRBJ1-1, is DVKVTQSSRYLVKRTGEKVFLECVQDMDHENMFWYRQDPGLGLRLIYFSYDVKMKEKGDIPEGYSVSREKKERFSLILESASTNQTSMYLCASSLQKTGRHEAFFGQGTRLTVV.

This clone was seen a few times. The rearrangement joins TRBV19 to TRBJ1-5, with 7 bases lining up with TRBD1. The CDR3 extends over 16 amino acids. V trimming: 5 bases; J trimming: 1 base; junction bases outside the gene matches: 8. Germline CDR1 LNHDA, CDR2 SQIVND (reference sequence). The CDR3 region is CASSPQTGRSNQPQHF. In DNA form, the CDR3 reads TGTGCCAGTAGTCCCCAGACAGGGCGAAGCAATCAGCCCCAGCATTTT. Drawing the rest from reference TRBV19 and TRBJ1-5, the complete variable domain is DGGITQSPKYLFRKEGQNVTLSCEQNLNHDAMYWYRQDPGQGLRLIYYSQIVNDFQKGDIAEGYSVSREKKESFPLTVTSAQKNPTAFYLCASSPQTGRSNQPQHFGDGTRLSIL.

V gene TRBV4-1 combines with J gene TRBJ1-4; tentative D call: TRBD1 (5 bases). The germline gives CDR1 MGHRA, CDR2 YSYEKL. The V end lost 1 base, the J end lost 1 base, and 10 bases lay between the germline ends. The CDR3 spans 16 residues. The CDR3 nucleotides read TGCGCCAGCAGCCAAGGCTGGGGGGGAACTAATGAAAAACTGTTTTTT. The encoded protein is CASSQGWGGTNEKLFF.

The V call is TRBV7-6, the J call TRBJ2-1, with TRBD1 matching over 9 bases. Per the germline V gene, CDR1 is SGHVS and CDR2 is FNYEAQ. CDR3 size: 15 residues. J gave up 4 bases and V 5 bases, and 6 bases lay outside the gene matches. The CDR3 protein is CASSPRTGAYNEQFF. The CDR3 DNA reads as TGTGCCAGCAGCCCCCGGACAGGGGCGTACAATGAGCAGTTCTTC.

The V call is TRBV7-2, the J call TRBJ2-2; possible D gene TRBD1, 5 bases. Trimming cost V 7 bases and J 1 base, with 16 bases left between them. CDR1 is SGHTA, CDR2 FQGNSA, per germline. This CDR3 comprises 16 residues. This CDR3 is CASKKGSRMNTGELFF. CDR3 bases: TGTGCCAGCAAAAAGGGGTCGCGGATGAACACCGGGGAGCTGTTTTTT.

The rearrangement joins TRBV6-4 to TRBJ1-6; possible D gene TRBD1, 5 bases. The germline V gene has CDR1 MRHNA and CDR2 SNTAGT. The CDR3 runs 15 residues. V was cut by 4 bases and J by 7 bases, with 14 bases left in between. DNA of the CDR3: TGTGCCAGCAGTGCCCAGGGAACGAAAAATTCACCCCTCCACTTT. As protein: CASSAQGTKNSPLHF.

The gene calls are TRBV7-9 and TRBJ2-1, with 8 bases that match TRBD2. The CDR3 is 15 residues long. V lost 4 bases, J lost 3 bases, and 5 bases stayed unmatched. The germline V gene encodes CDR1 SEHNR and CDR2 FQNEAQ (reference sequence). In DNA form, the CDR3 reads TGTGCCAGCAGCTCGGGACTAGACTTCTACAATGAGCAGTTCTTC. It yields the protein CASSSGLDFYNEQFF.

The chain joins TRBV7-2 to TRBJ1-5, with TRBD1 matching over 12 bases. Losses at the gene ends were 5 bases for V and 7 bases for J; bases not matched to a gene: 12. This CDR3 region has 17 residues. Per germline, CDR1 SGHTA and CDR2 FQGNSA. Here the CDR3 DNA reads TGTGCCAGCAGCGAGACGGGACAGGGGGCCCCAGTGCAGCCCCAGCATTTT. Translating gives CASSETGQGAPVQPQHF.

The V and J genes are TRBV6-1 and TRBJ2-7, with TRBD1 matching over 7 bases. This CDR3 contains 17 residues. V was pared by 4 bases and J by 1 base, with 13 bases of the junction left unmatched. Per the germline V gene, CDR1 is MNHNS and CDR2 is SASEGT. This CDR3 reads CASSAPRGQPQSYEQYF. The CDR3 coding sequence is TGTGCCAGCAGTGCCCCTAGGGGACAGCCCCAATCCTACGAGCAGTACTTC.

The chain uses TRBV5-1 and TRBJ2-7; unclear D gene. Per germline, CDR1 SGHRS and CDR2 YFSETQ. The CDR3 length is 12 residues. Trimming cost V 4 bases and J 3 bases, with 8 bases left between them. CDR3 in DNA: TGCGCCAGCAGCGTCCCCAACTACGAGCAGTACTTC. Translation: CASSVPNYEQYF.

This clone was found once. The chain employs TRBV29-1 and TRBJ1-2; tentatively, D is TRBD1 (6 bases). Trimming stripped 6 bases from V and 11 bases from J, with 13 bases between. The CDR3 extends over 10 amino acids. Germline loops: CDR1 SQVTM, CDR2 ANQGSEA. CDR3 DNA: TGCAGCGTCTGGGACATCTCATACACCTTC. Its protein is CSVWDISYTF.

V and J are TRBV10-1 and TRBJ2-5, with D maybe TRBD1 (5 bases). From germline, CDR1 is WNHNN and CDR2 SYGVQD (reference sequence). Trimming removed 4 bases at V and 2 bases at J, with 11 bases between. This CDR3 is built from 14 residues. CDR3 nucleotides: TGCGCCAGCAGTGTCCGACAGAATCAAGAGACCCAGTACTTC. Translation gives CASSVRQNQETQYF.

This chain joins TRBV2 and TRBJ1-2; D gene uncertain. Trimming removed 6 bases at V and 0 bases at J, with 11 bases between. Germline V gives CDR1 SNHLY, CDR2 FYNNEI. The CDR3 has 14 amino acids. The CDR3 protein is CASRYRESNYGYTF. The DNA for the CDR3 is TGTGCCAGCAGGTATCGGGAGTCTAACTATGGCTACACCTTC.

The rearrangement links TRBV18 to TRBJ1-4; D is undetermined. Trimming pared 3 bases from V and 3 bases from J, leaving 5 bases between. This CDR3 region has 13 residues. The germline CDR1 and CDR2 sequences are KGHSH and LQKENI. The CDR3 here is CASSPSANEKLFF. Here the CDR3 DNA reads TGTGCCAGCTCACCCTCGGCTAATGAAAAACTGTTTTTT.

The CDR3 bases are TGCGCCAGCAGCTTGTCCATAGCGGGGAGAGAGACCCAGTACTTC. It specifies CASSLSIAGRETQYF. V is TRBV5-1 and J is TRBJ2-5; TRBD2 matches 8 bases. The CDR3 extends over 15 amino acids. With V trimmed by 1 base and J by 4 bases, 6 bases remained unmatched. CDR1 and CDR2 from the germline V gene are SGHRS and YFSETQ. Complete variable domain (other parts from reference TRBV5-1 and TRBJ2-5): KAGVTQTPRYLIKTRGQQVTLSCSPISGHRSVSWYQQTPGQGLQFLFEYFSETQRNKGNFPGRFSGRQFSNSRSEMNVSTLELGDSALYLCASSLSIAGRETQYFGPGTRLLVL.